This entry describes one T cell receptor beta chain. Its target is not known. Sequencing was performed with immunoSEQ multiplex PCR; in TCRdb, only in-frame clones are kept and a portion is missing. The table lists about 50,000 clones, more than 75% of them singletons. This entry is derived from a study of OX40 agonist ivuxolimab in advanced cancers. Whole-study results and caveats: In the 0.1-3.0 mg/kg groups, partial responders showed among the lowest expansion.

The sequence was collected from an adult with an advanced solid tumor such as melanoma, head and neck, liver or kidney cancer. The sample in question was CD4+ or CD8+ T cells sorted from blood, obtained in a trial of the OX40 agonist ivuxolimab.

DNA of the CDR3: TGTGCCAGCAGTTATGATGCCCGACGTCAGCCCCAGCATTTT. This gives the protein CASSYDARRQPQHF. This chain links TRBV6-6 with TRBJ1-5; D unresolved. CDR1 MNHNY and CDR2 SVGAGI come from the germline V gene (reference sequence). This CDR3 contains 14 residues. The V gene lost 3 bases and the J gene lost 6 bases, with 12 bases spanning the gap.